These 23 T cell receptor beta chains came from one sample sequenced in a study of CD8+CD57+ T cells in acquired aplastic anemia. Genomic DNA acted as the template from which TCR beta VDJ combination and CDR3 sequence profiling were carried out. TCRdb re-called the reads with MiXCR, one entry per CDR3 protein. Counted here are about 160,000 distinct CDR3 sequences, approximately 40% occurring once; the ten biggest clones make up 1.1%. Material for sequencing was sorted CD4+, CD8+, or CD8+CD57+ T cells (not recorded which) from PBMCs. These receptors all stem from a human donor in good health.

This clonotype was found a few times. The CDR3 ends on some other residue instead of the conserved phenylalanine or tryptophan, so this is likely a read error. The chain joins TRBV19 to TRBJ1-3, with D hard to call. Germline CDR1 reads LNHDA; CDR2 reads SQIVND (reference sequence). Trimming cost V 8 bases and J 0 bases, with 8 bases left between them. The CDR3 covers 13 residues. The CDR3 bases are TGTGCCAGTGGGCCCCCCTCTGGAAACACCATATATTCT. Its translation: CASGPPSGNTIYS.

This clonotype was observed at least ten times. The chain recombines TRBV4-2 with TRBJ2-7; 9 nucleotides line up with TRBD2. The germline V gene has CDR1 LGHNA and CDR2 YNFKEQ. The V segment lost 4 bases and the J segment 4 bases; nucleotides outside the gene matches: 14. The CDR3 is made up of 17 amino acids. CDR3: CASSPGTSSKSHYEQYF. In DNA form, the CDR3 reads TGTGCCAGCAGCCCAGGGACTAGCAGTAAGTCCCATTACGAGCAGTACTTC.

This clonotype showed up many times. This chain joins TRBV19 and TRBJ1-5, with 7 nucleotides matching TRBD1. This CDR3 has 17 residues. Trimming cost V 2 bases and J 1 base; bases outside gene matches: 8. Per the germline V gene, CDR1 is LNHDA and CDR2 is SQIVND (reference sequence). The CDR3 bases are TGTGCCAGTAGTATAACCGGGACAGCGAGGAGCAATCAGCCCCAGCATTTT. Protein product: CASSITGTARSNQPQHF.

The chain has TRBV19 and TRBJ1-5; 7 nucleotides match TRBD1. The CDR3 length is 13 residues. The V segment lost 9 bases and the J segment 7 bases; nucleotides outside the gene matches: 9. Per germline, CDR1 LNHDA and CDR2 SQIVND (reference sequence). The CDR3 DNA reads as TGTGCCAGCTCAGGACAGGTTCGCCAGCCCCAGCATTTT. It specifies CASSGQVRQPQHF.

The V gene is TRBV10-3, the J gene TRBJ2-3; 7 bases are shared with TRBD1. V gave up 6 bases and J gave up 2 bases; unmatched junction bases: 5. CDR3 length equals 14 residues. Germline lookup yields CDR1 ENHRY and CDR2 SYGVKD. CDR3 DNA: TGTGCCATCAGCTGGACAGGAGACACAGATACGCAGTATTTT. This codes for CAISWTGDTDTQYF.

A few counts support this clonotype. The rearrangement joins TRBV18 to TRBJ2-5; 8 bases agree with TRBD1. In germline, CDR1 is KGHSH, CDR2 LQKENI. V lost 4 bases, J lost 0 bases, and 7 bases stayed unmatched. The CDR3 loop spans 16 amino acids. CDR3 coding DNA: TGTGCCAGCTCACGCCGGCAGGGGGCCTACCAAGAGACCCAGTACTTC. The encoded protein is CASSRRQGAYQETQYF.

V gene TRBV5-4 combines with J gene TRBJ2-5, with 10 bases lining up with TRBD2. Losses at the gene ends were 2 bases for V and 4 bases for J; bases not matched to a gene: 8. The germline V gene encodes CDR1 SGHNT and CDR2 YYREEE (reference sequence). The CDR3 contains 16 residues. The CDR3 bases are TGTGCCAGCAGCTTTTCCAGCGGGGGGGTTGGAGAGACCCAGTACTTC. It specifies CASSFSSGGVGETQYF. Based on the CDR3 plus reference TRBV5-4 and TRBJ2-5, the full variable domain is ETGVTQSPTHLIKTRGQQVTLRCSSQSGHNTVSWYQQALGQGPQFIFQYYREEENGRGNFPPRFSGLQFPNYSSELNVNALELDDSALYLCASSFSSGGVGETQYFGPGTRLLVL.

For this clonotype: Germline is not matched at one junction end, which may reflect a read error. The CDR3 protein is CASSLGAARGGETRYF. The CDR3 DNA is TGTGCCAGCAGCTTGGGAGCGGCCAGGGGTGGAGAGACCCGGTACTTC. J is TRBJ2-5 and V is TRBV7-8; maybe TRBD1 (6 bases). CDR3 length: 16 amino acids. The germline gives CDR1 SGHVS, CDR2 FQNEAQ.

The chain couples TRBV29-1 to TRBJ1-1, with D possibly TRBD1 on 5 matching bases. The CDR3 loop spans 12 amino acids. Germline V CDR1 and CDR2: SQVTM, ANQGSEA. V was clipped by 4 bases and J by 4 bases, with 10 bases between them. The CDR3 spells CSVVGAATEAFF. The CDR3 DNA follows: TGCAGCGTTGTCGGGGCGGCCACTGAAGCTTTCTTT.

The rearrangement joins TRBV7-3 to TRBJ2-7; D perhaps matches TRBD2 (5 bases). Germline CDR1 reads SGHTA; CDR2 reads FQGTGA. V was cut by 2 bases and J by 0 bases, with 11 bases left in between. This CDR3 region has 15 residues. CDR3 loop: CASSLGAASSYEQYF. DNA of the CDR3: TGTGCCAGCAGCTTAGGAGCGGCGAGCTCCTACGAGCAGTACTTC.

This clonotype was picked up many times. The rearrangement joins TRBV10-3 to TRBJ2-3; 7 nucleotides match TRBD2. The V gene's germline CDR1 is ENHRY and CDR2 SYGVKD. The CDR3 length is 16 residues. With 5 bases clipped from V and 2 bases from J, the junction kept 10 bases outside the gene matches. CDR3 DNA: TGTGCCATCAGTAGAACCCGGACTAGTTCCACAGATACGCAGTATTTT. Translated, it gives CAISRTRTSSTDTQYF.

This clonotype has at least ten counts. This chain links TRBV2 with TRBJ2-5; no firm D call. Trimming removed 6 bases at V and 3 bases at J, with 11 bases between. This CDR3 spans 13 amino acids. The V gene's germline CDR1 is SNHLY and CDR2 FYNNEI. CDR3 DNA: TGTGCCAGCAGGCTCCTCACTAAAGAGACCCAGTACTTC. Translation: CASRLLTKETQYF. The entire variable domain, with the rest obtained from reference TRBV2 and TRBJ2-5, is as follows: EPEVTQTPSHQVTQMGQEVILRCVPISNHLYFYWYRQILGQKVEFLVSFYNNEISEKSEIFDDQFSVERPDGSNFTLKIRSTKLEDSAMYFCASRLLTKETQYFGPGTRLLVL.

This clonotype has only a few counts. The chain combines TRBV28 with TRBJ2-1; D may be TRBD1 (6 bases). The germline V gene encodes CDR1 MDHEN and CDR2 SYDVKM. The V gene lost 3 bases and the J gene lost 3 bases, with 12 bases spanning the gap. CDR3 length equals 15 residues. This chain's CDR3 is CASSFPLDSYNEQFF. CDR3 sequence (DNA): TGTGCCAGCAGTTTCCCCCTGGACAGCTACAATGAGCAGTTCTTC.

There are many counts of this clonotype. The rearrangement joins TRBV4-1 to TRBJ1-1, with D hard to call. V was clipped by 0 bases and J by 5 bases, with 10 bases between them. This CDR3 has 14 residues. In germline, CDR1 is MGHRA, CDR2 YSYEKL. CDR3 protein: CASSQDTGRTEAFF. The DNA for the CDR3 is TGCGCCAGCAGCCAAGATACTGGTCGGACTGAAGCTTTCTTT.

This clonotype was picked up many times. The rearrangement uses TRBV7-9 and TRBJ2-5; TRBD2 might be the D (5 bases). The germline gives CDR1 SEHNR, CDR2 FQNEAQ (reference sequence). V dropped 5 bases and J dropped 2 bases, with 15 bases sitting between them. CDR3 length: 15 amino acids. The CDR3 is CASSRGGEPQETQYF. In DNA, the CDR3 is TGTGCCAGCAGCCGTGGAGGCGAGCCTCAAGAGACCCAGTACTTC.

A word on this clonotype: The junction shows a germline mismatch at one end, possibly a read error. This chain links TRBV10-3 with TRBJ2-5, with D perhaps matching TRBD2 (5 bases). CDR1 is ENHRY and CDR2 is SYGVKD in the germline V gene. CDR3 size: 14 residues. The CDR3 region has the DNA TGTACCATCAGTGAATACGGGGTAGGGCAGCCCCAGTACTTC. Its translation: CTISEYGVGQPQYF.

This clonotype occurred many times. The J gene is TRBJ2-3, the V gene TRBV9; either TRBD1 or TRBD2 may supply D (5 bases each). Germline CDR1 is SGDLS and CDR2 is YYNGEE. V lost 0 bases and J lost 0, with 11 bases in between. The CDR3 consists of 16 residues. The CDR3 reads CASSVAGLASTDTQYF. The CDR3 DNA reads TGTGCCAGCAGCGTAGCGGGGCTGGCTAGCACAGATACGCAGTATTTT.

This chain connects TRBV12-3 or TRBV12-4 to TRBJ1-1; 9 nucleotides match TRBD1. Unmatched junction bases numbered 8, after V lost 7 bases and J lost 5 bases. The CDR3 runs to 14 residues. The DNA for the CDR3 is TGTGCCAGCATCGCACAGGGGGCTGGAACTGAAGCTTTCTTT. Translated: CASIAQGAGTEAFF.

CDR3 protein: CASSELEKETGELFF. The CDR3 bases are TGTGCCAGCAGTGAATTGGAAAAGGAAACCGGGGAGCTGTTTTTT. This rearrangement joins TRBV25-1 to TRBJ2-2; D is uncertain. The CDR3 contains 15 residues. Trimming took 1 base from V and 5 from J, leaving 11 bases between them. CDR1 is MGHDK and CDR2 is SYGVNS in the germline V gene. Full variable domain (outside the CDR3, taken from reference TRBV25-1 and TRBJ2-2): EADIYQTPRYLVIGTGKKITLECSQTMGHDKMYWYQQDPGMELHLIHYSYGVNSTEKGDLSSESTVSRIRTEHFPLTLESARPSHTSQYLCASSELEKETGELFFGEGSRLTVL.

Many counts were recorded for this clonotype. This chain links TRBV25-1 with TRBJ2-1; D remains ambiguous. Trimming shortened V by 2 bases and J by 1 base, and 18 bases separated the two germline ends. Germline V CDR1 and CDR2: MGHDK, SYGVNS. The CDR3 consists of 18 residues. CDR3 residues: CASSEDPYGSRSYNEQFF. The CDR3 DNA is TGTGCCAGCAGTGAAGACCCCTACGGGTCGAGGTCCTACAATGAGCAGTTCTTC.

There are many counts of this clonotype. This chain uses TRBV24-1 with TRBJ2-1; tentative D call: TRBD2 (6 bases). From germline, CDR1 is KGHDR and CDR2 SFDVKD. V was trimmed by 3 bases and J by 4 bases, leaving 12 bases between them. CDR3 length: 15 amino acids. Here the CDR3 reads CATSDRAGPYNEQFF. The CDR3 bases are TGTGCCACCAGTGATCGCGCGGGACCTTACAATGAGCAGTTCTTC.

J is TRBJ1-1 and V is TRBV29-1; 10 bases map to TRBD1. The CDR3 runs 13 residues. V was pared by 3 bases and J by 4 bases, with 2 bases of the junction left unmatched. Germline-derived CDR1 and CDR2 are SQVTM and ANQGSEA. In nucleotides, the CDR3 is TGCAGCGTTGAGGGACAGGGGAGCACTGAAGCTTTCTTT. Translating gives CSVEGQGSTEAFF.

This clonotype showed up many times. The gene calls are TRBV12-3 or TRBV12-4 and TRBJ2-5, with 11 bases lining up with TRBD2. CDR3 size: 16 residues. V trimming: 1 base; J trimming: 4 bases; junction bases outside the gene matches: 5. The CDR3 spells CASSLGLAGSLETQYF. The CDR3 DNA is TGTGCCAGCAGTTTAGGACTAGCGGGGAGTCTAGAGACCCAGTACTTC.